A selection of T cell receptor beta chains follows, all from one sample in a study of blood T cell repertoires in COVID-19. Sequenced by immunoSEQ multiplex PCR; TCRdb stores in-frame clones only, minus some. The table records 250,000 to 300,000 clones, about 93% of them present only once. Sequenced sample: PBMCs or T cells enriched from blood (not recorded which). The receptors shown here come from a woman aged 25 to 39 who had recovered from COVID-19. Both conserved end residues are part of each CDR3. D genes are given only for firm matches. Clone size is not always given. Where it is, it says once, few, many or a class for expanded clones.

abundance: NA; j_gene: TRBJ2-7; v_gene: TRBV20-1; d_gene: NA; CDR3nt: TGCAGTGCTAGCGGGGTTAGCGAGCAGTACTTC; CDR3aa: CSASGVSEQYF
abundance: NA; j_gene: TRBJ2-3; v_gene: TRBV7-9; d_gene: TRBD2; CDR3nt: TGTGCCAGCAGCCTAGACGATAGCGGGAGGGCCCACACAGATACGCAGTATTTT; CDR3aa: CASSLDDSGRAHTDTQYF
abundance: NA; j_gene: TRBJ1-5; v_gene: TRBV7-9; d_gene: TRBD1; CDR3nt: TGTGCCAGCAGCTTAGGGACAGGATTCAATCAGCCCCAGCATTTT; CDR3aa: CASSLGTGFNQPQHF
abundance: once; j_gene: TRBJ2-1; v_gene: TRBV6-9; d_gene: TRBD1; CDR3nt: TGTGCCAGCAGTTACCCATATAACAGGGGCCTACATCCTGAATACAATGAGCAGTTCTTC; CDR3aa: CASSYPYNRGLHPEYNEQFF
abundance: NA; j_gene: TRBJ2-1; v_gene: TRBV9; d_gene: TRBD2; CDR3nt: TGTGCCAGCACCGGGACTAGCGGGAGTTTTGAGCAGTTCTTC; CDR3aa: CASTGTSGSFEQFF
abundance: NA; j_gene: TRBJ2-2; v_gene: TRBV19; d_gene: NA; CDR3nt: TGTGCCAGTAGTAAACAAACCAGGGCCGGGGAGCTGTTTTTT; CDR3aa: CASSKQTRAGELFF
abundance: few; j_gene: TRBJ1-3; v_gene: TRBV7-2; d_gene: NA; CDR3nt: TGTGCCAGCAGCTCCCGGGGGGGGATCTACTCTGGAAACACCATATATTTT; CDR3aa: CASSSRGGIYSGNTIYF
abundance: NA; j_gene: TRBJ2-3; v_gene: TRBV6-2/TRBV6-3; d_gene: NA; CDR3nt: TGTGCCAGCAGTTCCTGGGCCCAGTATGATACGCAGTATTTT; CDR3aa: CASSSWAQYDTQYF
abundance: NA; j_gene: TRBJ2-7; v_gene: TRBV4-3; d_gene: TRBD2; CDR3nt: TGCGCCAGCAGCCAGCTCCTGACTAGCGGAATATACGAGCAGTACTTC; CDR3aa: CASSQLLTSGIYEQYF
abundance: once; j_gene: TRBJ2-2; v_gene: TRBV6-2/TRBV6-3; d_gene: TRBD2; CDR3nt: TGTGCCAGCAGTTACGCGCTAGCGGGAGTGTCTCGTACCGGGGAGCTGTTTTTT; CDR3aa: CASSYALAGVSRTGELFF
abundance: NA; j_gene: TRBJ1-5; v_gene: TRBV5-3; d_gene: NA; CDR3nt: TGTGCCAGAAGCTCGTATACCGGACAAAGAAATCAGCCCCAGCATTTT; CDR3aa: CARSSYTGQRNQPQHF
abundance: NA; j_gene: TRBJ1-5; v_gene: TRBV4-1; d_gene: TRBD1; CDR3nt: TGCGCCAGCAGCCAAGATCGGGGGACAGGGCTTCATCAGCCCCAGCATTTT; CDR3aa: CASSQDRGTGLHQPQHF
abundance: NA; j_gene: TRBJ2-3; v_gene: TRBV5-1; d_gene: TRBD2; CDR3nt: TGCGCCAGCAGCTTGAAACTAGCGGGAGTTCAAGATACGCAGTATTTT; CDR3aa: CASSLKLAGVQDTQYF
abundance: NA; j_gene: TRBJ1-3; v_gene: TRBV25-1; d_gene: TRBD1; CDR3nt: TGTGCCAGCAGTGGGACAGGGAAGACCATATATTTT; CDR3aa: CASSGTGKTIYF
abundance: NA; j_gene: TRBJ2-1; v_gene: TRBV7-9; d_gene: TRBD2; CDR3nt: TGTGCCAGCAGCCAGGGACTACAGAACAATGAGCAGTTCTTC; CDR3aa: CASSQGLQNNEQFF
abundance: NA; j_gene: TRBJ2-5; v_gene: TRBV7-3; d_gene: NA; CDR3nt: TGTGCCAGCAGCTTAACGTGGGAAAGGGGTAAAGAGACCCAGTACTTC; CDR3aa: CASSLTWERGKETQYF
abundance: NA; j_gene: TRBJ2-7; v_gene: TRBV27; d_gene: TRBD1; CDR3nt: TGTGCCAGCAGTTCCCACCGACAGGGGGCCTACGAGCAGTACTTC; CDR3aa: CASSSHRQGAYEQYF
abundance: NA; j_gene: TRBJ2-5; v_gene: TRBV4-3; d_gene: NA; CDR3nt: TGCGCCAGCAGCCAAGATCCGGTGACAGGGACTTTTGAGACCCAGTACTTC; CDR3aa: CASSQDPVTGTFETQYF
abundance: NA; j_gene: TRBJ2-5; v_gene: TRBV6-5; d_gene: NA; CDR3nt: TGTGCCAGCAGTTACTCCGGACGTGGAGGCGAGACCCAGTACTTC; CDR3aa: CASSYSGRGGETQYF
abundance: NA; j_gene: TRBJ1-6; v_gene: TRBV27; d_gene: TRBD1; CDR3nt: TGTGCCAGCAGTGGACGACAGGGGTATAATTCACCCCTCCACTTT; CDR3aa: CASSGRQGYNSPLHF
abundance: NA; j_gene: TRBJ2-7; v_gene: TRBV28; d_gene: TRBD2; CDR3nt: TGTGCCAGCAGTTCAGGGACTAGACCCTACGAGCAGTACTTC; CDR3aa: CASSSGTRPYEQYF